The source of this T cell receptor (beta chain) is a study of read filtering for tumor transcriptome and immune sequencing. This library used roughly 370 ng RNA and molecular barcoded adaptors spanning alpha/delta and beta/gamma chains. TCRdb called the reads again in MiXCR, with one record for every CDR3 protein. The repertoire includes fewer than 35,000 distinct CDR3 sequences, 18% of them detected once, and 16% sits in the top ten. The CDR3 extends over 16 amino acids. J gave up 9 bases and V 3 bases, and 14 bases lay outside the gene matches. Germline assignment: CDR1 DFQATT and CDR2 SNEGSKA (reference sequence). This clonotype was seen ten or more times.

The origin of this receptor is a donor at least 40 years old with multiple myeloma. Material for sequencing was a population of CD138-negative cells sorted from bone marrow. The chain uses TRBV20-1 and TRBJ2-1, with 10 bases fitting TRBD1. CDR3 region: CSARYRDRGGVGEQFF. The CDR3 nucleotides read TGCAGTGCTAGGTACCGGGACAGGGGTGGCGTTGGTGAGCAGTTCTTC.